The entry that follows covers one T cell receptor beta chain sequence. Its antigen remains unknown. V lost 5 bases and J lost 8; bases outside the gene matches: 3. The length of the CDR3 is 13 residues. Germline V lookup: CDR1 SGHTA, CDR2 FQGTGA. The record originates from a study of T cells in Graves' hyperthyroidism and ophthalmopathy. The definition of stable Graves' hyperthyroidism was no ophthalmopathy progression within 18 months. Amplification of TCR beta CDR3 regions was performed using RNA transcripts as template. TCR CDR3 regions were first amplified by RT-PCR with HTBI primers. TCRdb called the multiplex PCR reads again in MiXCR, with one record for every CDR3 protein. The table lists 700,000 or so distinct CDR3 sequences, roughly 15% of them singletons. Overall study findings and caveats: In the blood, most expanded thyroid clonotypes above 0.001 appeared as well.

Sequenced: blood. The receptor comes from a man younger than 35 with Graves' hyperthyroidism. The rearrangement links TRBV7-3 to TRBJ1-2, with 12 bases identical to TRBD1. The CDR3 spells CASSGTGGEGYTF. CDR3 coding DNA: TGTGCCAGCAGCGGGACAGGGGGCGAAGGCTACACCTTC.